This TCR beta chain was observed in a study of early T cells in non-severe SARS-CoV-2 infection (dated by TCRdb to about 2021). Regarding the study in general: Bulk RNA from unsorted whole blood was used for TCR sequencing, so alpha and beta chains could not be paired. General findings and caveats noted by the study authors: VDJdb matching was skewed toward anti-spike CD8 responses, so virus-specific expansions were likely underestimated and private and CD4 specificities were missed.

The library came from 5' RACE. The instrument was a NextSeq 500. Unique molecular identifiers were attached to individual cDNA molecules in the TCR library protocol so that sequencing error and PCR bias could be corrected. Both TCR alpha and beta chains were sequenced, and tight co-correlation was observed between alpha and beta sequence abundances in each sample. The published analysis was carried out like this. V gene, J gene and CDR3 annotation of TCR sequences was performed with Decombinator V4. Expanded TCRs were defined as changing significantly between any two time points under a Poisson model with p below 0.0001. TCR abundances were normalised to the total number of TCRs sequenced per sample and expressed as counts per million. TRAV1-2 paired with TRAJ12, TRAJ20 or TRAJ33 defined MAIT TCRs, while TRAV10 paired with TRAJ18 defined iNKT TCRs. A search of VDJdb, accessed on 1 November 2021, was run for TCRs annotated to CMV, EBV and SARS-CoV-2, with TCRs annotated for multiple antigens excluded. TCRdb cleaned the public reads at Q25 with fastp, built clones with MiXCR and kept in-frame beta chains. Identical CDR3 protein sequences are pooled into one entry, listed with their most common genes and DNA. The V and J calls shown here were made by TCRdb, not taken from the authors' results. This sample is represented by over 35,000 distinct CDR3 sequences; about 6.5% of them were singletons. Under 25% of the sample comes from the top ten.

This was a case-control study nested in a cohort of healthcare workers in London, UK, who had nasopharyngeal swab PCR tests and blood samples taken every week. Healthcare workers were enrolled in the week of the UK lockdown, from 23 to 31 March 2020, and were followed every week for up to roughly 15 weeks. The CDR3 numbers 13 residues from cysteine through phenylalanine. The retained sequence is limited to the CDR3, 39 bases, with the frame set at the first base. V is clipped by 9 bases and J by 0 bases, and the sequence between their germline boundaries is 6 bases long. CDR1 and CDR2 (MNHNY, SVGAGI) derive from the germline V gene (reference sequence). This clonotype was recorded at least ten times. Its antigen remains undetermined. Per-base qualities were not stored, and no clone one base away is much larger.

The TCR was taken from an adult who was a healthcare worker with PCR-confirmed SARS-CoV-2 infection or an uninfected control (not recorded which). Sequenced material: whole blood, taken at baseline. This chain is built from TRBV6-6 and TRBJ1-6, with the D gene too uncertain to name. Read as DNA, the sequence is TGTGCCAGTCGAGACTCCTATAATTCACCCCTCCACTTT. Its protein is CASRDSYNSPLHF.